This T cell receptor beta chain was found in a study of T-cell reconstitution after alpha-beta-depleted transplantation in children. The TCRbeta library incorporated unique molecular identifiers. TCRdb processed the PCR reads anew with MiXCR; each CDR3 protein has one entry. The repertoire includes roughly 200,000 distinct CDR3 sequences, roughly 7% of them detected once, and 5.5% to 6.5% sits in the top ten. This clonotype appeared many times. Its antigen is unknown. Germline values: CDR1 DFQATT, CDR2 SNEGSKA (reference sequence). CDR3 length equals 18 residues. With 1 base clipped from V and 0 bases from J, the junction kept 9 bases outside the gene matches. Findings and limits, study-wide: A year had passed since transplant, and T-cell counts and diversity by then came mostly from newly produced T cells. Several hundred expanded graft clones reportedly gave rise to the alpha-beta T cells present about two months after transplant. The origin of high day-60 TCRbeta diversity in some patients lay in surviving recipient T cells and thymic progenitors.

The chain has TRBV20-1 and TRBJ2-1; 10 nucleotides match TRBD2. The TCR was taken from a boy aged 2-9 years with acute lymphoblastic leukemia, due to receive a stem cell transplant. The starting material was PBMCs, obtained before TCRalphabeta/CD19-depleted stem cell transplant. CDR3 DNA: TGCAGTGCTAGAGGTGTAGCGGGGGGTCGGGGCTCCTACAATGAGCAGTTCTTC. Amino acid sequence: CSARGVAGGRGSYNEQFF.